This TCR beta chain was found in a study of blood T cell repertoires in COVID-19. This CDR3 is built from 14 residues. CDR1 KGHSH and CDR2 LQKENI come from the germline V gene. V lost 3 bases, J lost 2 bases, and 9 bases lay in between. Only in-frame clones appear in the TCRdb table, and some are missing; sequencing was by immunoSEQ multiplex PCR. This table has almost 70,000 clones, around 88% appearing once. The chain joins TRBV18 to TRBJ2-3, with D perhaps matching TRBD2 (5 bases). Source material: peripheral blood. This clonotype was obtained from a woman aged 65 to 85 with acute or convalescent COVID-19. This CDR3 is CASSPGVPTDTQYF. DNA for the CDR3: TGTGCCAGCTCACCGGGAGTTCCCACAGATACGCAGTATTTT.